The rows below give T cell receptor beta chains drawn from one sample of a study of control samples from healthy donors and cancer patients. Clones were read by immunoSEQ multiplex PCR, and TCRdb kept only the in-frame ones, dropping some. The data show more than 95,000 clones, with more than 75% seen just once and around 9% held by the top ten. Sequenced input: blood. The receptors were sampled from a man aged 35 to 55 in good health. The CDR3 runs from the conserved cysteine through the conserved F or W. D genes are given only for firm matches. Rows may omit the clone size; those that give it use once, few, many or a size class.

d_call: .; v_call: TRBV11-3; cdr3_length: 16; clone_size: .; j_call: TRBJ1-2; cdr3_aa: CASSSVPGDGDYGYTF; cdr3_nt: TGTGCCAGCAGCTCCGTACCGGGGGACGGAGATTATGGCTACACCTTC
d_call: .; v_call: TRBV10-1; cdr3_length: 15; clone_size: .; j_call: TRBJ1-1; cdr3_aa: CASSDYGQANTEAFF; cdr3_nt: TGCGCCAGCAGTGATTATGGGCAGGCTAACACTGAAGCTTTCTTT
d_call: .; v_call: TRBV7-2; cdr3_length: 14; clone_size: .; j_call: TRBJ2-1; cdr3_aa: CASSLGAGYSEQFF; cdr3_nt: TGTGCCAGCAGCTTAGGGGCGGGGTACAGTGAGCAGTTCTTC
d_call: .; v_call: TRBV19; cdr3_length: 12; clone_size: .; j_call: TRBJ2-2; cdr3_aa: CASSIGTGELFF; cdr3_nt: TGTGCCAGTAGTATAGGGACCGGGGAGCTGTTTTTT
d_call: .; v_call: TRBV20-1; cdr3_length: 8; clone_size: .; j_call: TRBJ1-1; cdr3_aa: CGNHQAFF; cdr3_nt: TGCGGAAATCATCAAGCTTTCTTT
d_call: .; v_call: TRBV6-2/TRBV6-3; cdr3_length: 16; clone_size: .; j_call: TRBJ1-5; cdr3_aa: CASSFNRDGSNQPQHF; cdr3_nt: TGTGCCAGCAGTTTTAACCGGGACGGAAGCAATCAGCCCCAGCATTTT
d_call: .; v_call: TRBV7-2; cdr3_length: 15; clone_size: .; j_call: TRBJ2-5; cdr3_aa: CASSLVLVDGETQYF; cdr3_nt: TGTGCCAGCAGCTTAGTACTAGTCGACGGAGAGACCCAGTACTTC
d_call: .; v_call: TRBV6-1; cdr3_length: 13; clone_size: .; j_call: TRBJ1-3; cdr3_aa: CASSEGEGNTIYF; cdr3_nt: TGTGCCAGCAGTGAAGGAGAGGGGAACACCATATATTTT
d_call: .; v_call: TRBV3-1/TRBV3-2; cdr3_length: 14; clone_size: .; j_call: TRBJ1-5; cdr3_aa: CASSQGTQNQPQHF; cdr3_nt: TGTGCCAGCAGCCAAGGGACACAGAATCAGCCCCAGCATTTT
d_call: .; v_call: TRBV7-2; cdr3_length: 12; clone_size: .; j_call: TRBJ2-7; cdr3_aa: CASSEWGDEQYF; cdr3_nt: TGTGCCAGCAGCGAGTGGGGGGACGAGCAGTACTTC
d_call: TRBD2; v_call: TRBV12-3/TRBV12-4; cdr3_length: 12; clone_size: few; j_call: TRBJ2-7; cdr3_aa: CASSRAGAEQYF; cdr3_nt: TGTGCCAGCAGCCGAGCGGGAGCCGAGCAGTACTTC
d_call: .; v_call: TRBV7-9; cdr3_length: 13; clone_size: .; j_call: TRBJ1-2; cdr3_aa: CASISTGDYGYTF; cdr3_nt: TGTGCCAGCATCTCGACAGGAGACTATGGCTACACCTTC
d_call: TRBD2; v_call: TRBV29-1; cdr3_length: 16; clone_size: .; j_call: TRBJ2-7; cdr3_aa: CSVDGTSGGATYEQYF; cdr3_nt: TGCAGCGTTGATGGGACTAGCGGGGGGGCCACCTACGAGCAGTACTTC
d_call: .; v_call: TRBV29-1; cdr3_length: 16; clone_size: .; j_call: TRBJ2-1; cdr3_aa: CSVEDLFWGANNEQFF; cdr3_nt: TGCAGCGTTGAAGATCTGTTCTGGGGGGCTAACAATGAGCAGTTCTTC
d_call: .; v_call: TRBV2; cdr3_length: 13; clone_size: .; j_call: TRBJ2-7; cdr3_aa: CASSELGRYEQYF; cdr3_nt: TGTGCCAGCAGTGAGCTGGGAAGGTACGAGCAGTACTTC
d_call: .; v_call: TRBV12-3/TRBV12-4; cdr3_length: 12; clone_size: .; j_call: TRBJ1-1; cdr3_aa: CASSPGYTEAFF; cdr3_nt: TGTGCCAGCAGTCCGGGTTACACTGAAGCTTTCTTT
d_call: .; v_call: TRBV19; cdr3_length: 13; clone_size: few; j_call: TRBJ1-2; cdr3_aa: CASSISRDYGYTF; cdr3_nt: TGTGCCAGTAGTATTTCGCGGGACTATGGCTACACCTTC
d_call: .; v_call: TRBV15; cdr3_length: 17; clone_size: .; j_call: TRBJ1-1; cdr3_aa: CATSRRTGYLENTEAFF; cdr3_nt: TGTGCCACCAGCAGACGCACAGGGTATCTGGAGAATACTGAAGCTTTCTTT
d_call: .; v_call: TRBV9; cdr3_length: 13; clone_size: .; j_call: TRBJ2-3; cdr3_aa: CASSVRPRDTQYF; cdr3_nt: TGTGCCAGCAGCGTAAGGCCGAGAGATACGCAGTATTTT
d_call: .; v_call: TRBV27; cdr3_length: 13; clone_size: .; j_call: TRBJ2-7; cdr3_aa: CASSLRFSYEQYF; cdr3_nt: TGTGCCAGCAGTTTAAGGTTCTCGTACGAGCAGTACTTC
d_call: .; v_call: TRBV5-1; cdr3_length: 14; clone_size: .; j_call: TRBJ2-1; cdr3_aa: CASSLQGTYNEQFF; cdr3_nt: TGCGCCAGCAGCTTACAGGGAACCTACAATGAGCAGTTCTTC
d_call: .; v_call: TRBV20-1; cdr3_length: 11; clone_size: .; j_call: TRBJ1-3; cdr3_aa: CSALNGNTIYF; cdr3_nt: TGCAGCGCCTTAAATGGAAACACCATATATTTT
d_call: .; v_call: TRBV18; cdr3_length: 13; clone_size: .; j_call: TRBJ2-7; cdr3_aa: CASSPPRLNEQYF; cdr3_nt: TGTGCCAGCTCACCACCGAGACTAAACGAGCAGTACTTC
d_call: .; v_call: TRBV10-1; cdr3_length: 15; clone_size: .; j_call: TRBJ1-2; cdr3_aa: CASSESIRHNYGYTF; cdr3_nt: TGCGCCAGCAGTGAGTCGATCCGGCATAACTATGGCTACACCTTC
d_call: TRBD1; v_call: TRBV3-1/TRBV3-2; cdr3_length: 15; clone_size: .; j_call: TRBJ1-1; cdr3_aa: CASSHRDRDNTEAFF; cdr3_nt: TGTGCCAGCAGCCACCGGGACAGGGATAACACTGAAGCTTTCTTT
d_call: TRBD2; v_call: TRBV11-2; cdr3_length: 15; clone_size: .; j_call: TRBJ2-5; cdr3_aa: CASSLTSGGVETQYF; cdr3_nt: TGTGCCAGCAGCTTAACTAGCGGGGGGGTAGAGACCCAGTACTTC
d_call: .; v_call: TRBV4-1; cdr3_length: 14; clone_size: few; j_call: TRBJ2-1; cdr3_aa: CASSQVTSGNEQFF; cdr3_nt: TGCGCCAGCAGCCAAGTGACGTCGGGCAATGAGCAGTTCTTC
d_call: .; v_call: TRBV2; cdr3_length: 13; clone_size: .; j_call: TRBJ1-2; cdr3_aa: CASIFRVDYGYTF; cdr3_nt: TGTGCCAGCATATTCAGGGTTGACTATGGCTACACCTTC
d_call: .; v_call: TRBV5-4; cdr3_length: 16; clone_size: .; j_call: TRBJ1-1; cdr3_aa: CASSPGLLSGSTEAFF; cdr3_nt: TGTGCCAGCAGCCCGGGGTTACTGTCGGGGAGCACTGAAGCTTTCTTT
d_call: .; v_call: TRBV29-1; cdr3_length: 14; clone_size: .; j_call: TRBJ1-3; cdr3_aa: CSADPGQAGNTIYF; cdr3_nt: TGCAGCGCGGACCCGGGCCAGGCTGGAAACACCATATATTTT